Sequencing of this TCR beta chain was carried out in a study of vaccination effects on CD4 cells after COVID-19. Study overall: After the second dose, samples were taken at median day 72.

The CDR3 is made up of 15 amino acids. Per germline, CDR1 MNHEY and CDR2 SVGAGI. Profiling relied on immunoSEQ multiplex PCR, and the TCRdb table lists in-frame clones only, not all of them. The repertoire includes under 55,000 clones, roughly two thirds of them detected once, and 7% sits in the top ten. The authors isolated CD4+ T cells after around 10 days of culture. Participants each got two BNT162b2 or mRNA-1273 vaccine doses. As regards this clone: Its antigen is unidentified. Sequence at one end of the junction differs from germline and may be a read error. The identical CDR3 is also encoded by other nucleotide sequences in the sample.

General observations from the study: Clones arising from infection and from vaccination showed marked clonal contraction late after vaccination.

The chain is built from TRBV6-5 and TRBJ2-1; the match to TRBD2 covers 7 bases. The receptor's source is a human donor who received a COVID-19 vaccine. Material: CD4+ T cells from PBMCs cultured without peptide, obtained after COVID-19 vaccination. The CDR3 coding sequence is TGTGCCAGCAGTTATGAGTCTAGCGGACTCAATGAGCAATTCTTC. This translates into CASSYESSGLNEQFF.